Here is one T cell receptor (beta chain) with its context. The antigen remains unidentified. TCRdb's copy holds only in-frame clones and misses some; the assay was immunoSEQ multiplex PCR. The table lists 100,000 to 150,000 clones, about 93% of them singletons. CDR1 and CDR2 from the germline V gene are MNHEY and SVGAGI. The CDR3 is made up of 12 amino acids. V shed 5 bases and J shed 4 bases, with 8 bases lying between them. The record originates from a study of T cell responses to AZD1222 COVID-19 vaccine. Study results and caveats: The donor group comprised mostly white British people and more females; the analysis possibly underestimated clonal diversity.

V usage is TRBV6-5 and J usage is TRBJ1-2; D remains ambiguous. The starting material was peripheral blood, obtained on day 0 of AZD1222 vaccination. The TCR sequence derives from an adult in good health. CDR3 protein: CASSHGVYGYTF. CDR3 nucleotides: TGTGCCAGCAGTCATGGGGTCTATGGCTACACCTTC.